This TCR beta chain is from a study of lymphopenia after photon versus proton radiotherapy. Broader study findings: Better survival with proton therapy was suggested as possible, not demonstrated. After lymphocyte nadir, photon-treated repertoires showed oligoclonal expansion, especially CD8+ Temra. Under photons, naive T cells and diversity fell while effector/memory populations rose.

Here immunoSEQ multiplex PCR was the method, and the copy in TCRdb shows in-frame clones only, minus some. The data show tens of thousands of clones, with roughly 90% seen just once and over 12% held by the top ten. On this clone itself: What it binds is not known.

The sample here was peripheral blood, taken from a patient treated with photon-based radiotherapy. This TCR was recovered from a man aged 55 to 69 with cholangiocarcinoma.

The CDR3 bases are TGCGCCAGCAGCTTGGGCAGGGACTACGAGCAGTACTTC. Its protein product is CASSLGRDYEQYF. The chain carries TRBV5-1 and TRBJ2-7, with TRBD1 as a possible D gene (5 bases). This CDR3 spans 13 amino acids. Trimming left V 0 bases short and J 3 bases short, with 7 bases between. Germline V gene data show CDR1 as SGHRS and CDR2 as YFSETQ.